This T cell receptor beta chain was observed in a study of cytomegalovirus exposure and HLA in healthy donors. Findings and limits, study-wide: Prior analysis indicated that the majority of TCR beta V segments exhibited productivity approximately 90% or approximately 30% of the time. The classifier reportedly diagnosed cytomegalovirus status with high specificity and sensitivity. An apparent linkage of common viral pathogens to several of the most significant clusters emerged in a later analysis.

V lost 0 bases to trimming and J lost 0 bases, with 10 bases between them. In germline, CDR1 is SGHRS, CDR2 YFSETQ. This CDR3 comprises 15 residues. Concerning this clone: The antigen is not known.

It was with 60 Vbeta and 13 Jbeta primers that the PCR ran. Data came from immunoSEQ multiplex PCR; TCRdb stores just in-frame clones and leaves some out. The data contain some 130,000 clones, around 77% of them singletons. Donors were nominally healthy when sampled, though unrecorded immune exposures were likely. The sequencing sample was made of PBMCs. The source of this sequence is a man in his thirties or forties in good health and CMV-seronegative. The V call is TRBV5-1, the J call TRBJ2-7; perhaps TRBD1 as D (5 bases). For the CDR3, the DNA is TGCGCCAGCAGCTTGGCCAGACAGAGCTCCTACGAGCAGTACTTC. Its translation is CASSLARQSSYEQYF.